The rows below give T cell receptor beta chains drawn from one sample of a study of cytomegalovirus exposure and HLA in healthy donors. Generated by immunoSEQ multiplex PCR, the TCRdb table keeps only in-frame clones and is missing some. The sample shows approximately 93,000 clones, about four fifths of them seen only once. Sequencing was done on a sample of PBMCs. These receptors all come from a male donor in good health and CMV-seropositive. Each CDR3 is given with its conserved first and last residue. D genes are given only for firm matches. Part of the rows lack a size; the others show once, few, many or a class for expanded clones.

TRBV6-5,few,-,TRBJ2-3,TGTGCCAGCAGTTCTAGAGATACGCAGTATTTT,CASSSRDTQYF
TRBV7-2,-,-,TRBJ1-5,TGTGCCAGCAGCTTATCGGCAGGGCTAATCAATCAGCCCCAGCATTTT,CASSLSAGLINQPQHF
TRBV10-1,-,TRBD1,TRBJ1-1,TGCGCCAGCAGTGACCCGGACAGGCTTGCTTTCTTT,CASSDPDRLAFF
TRBV7-2,-,TRBD1,TRBJ1-6,TGTGCCAGCAGCCCGGACAGGGAGCGCTCACCCCTCCACTTT,CASSPDRERSPLHF
TRBV28,-,-,TRBJ1-1,TGTGCCAGCAGTTTAGACGGGGGGATGAACACTGAAGCTTTCTTT,CASSLDGGMNTEAFF
TRBV5-1,once,-,TRBJ2-1,TGCGCCAGCAGCTTGGACGCGGGGTGGATCAATGAGCAGTTCTTC,CASSLDAGWINEQFF
TRBV18,-,TRBD1,TRBJ1-2,TGTGCCAGCTCACCTGGACAGGGAGGCGACGGCTACACCTTC,CASSPGQGGDGYTF
TRBV7-9,-,-,TRBJ1-1,TGTGCCAGCAGCTTATCAGGGCAGAGAGGCACTGAAGCTTTCTTT,CASSLSGQRGTEAFF
TRBV5-1,once,-,TRBJ1-1,TGCGCCAGCAGCTTGATTCAGGGGTCCACTGAAGCTTTCTTT,CASSLIQGSTEAFF
TRBV25-1,-,-,TRBJ1-2,TGTGCCAGCAGTGAATCGGGCAGGGGTTTTGGTGGCTACACCTTC,CASSESGRGFGGYTF
TRBV5-1,-,-,TRBJ1-4,TGCGCCAGCAGCTTGGAACAGGGTGGAACTAATGAAAAACTGTTTTTT,CASSLEQGGTNEKLFF
TRBV6-1,-,-,TRBJ2-2,TGTGCCAGCAGTGAAGCTCCAGGGGGGAGTTTCACCGGGGAGCTGTTTTTT,CASSEAPGGSFTGELFF
TRBV29-1,-,-,TRBJ1-2,TGCAGCGTTGACGGCAGGGGTGGCTATGGCTACACCTTC,CSVDGRGGYGYTF
TRBV28,-,TRBD1,TRBJ1-5,TGTGCCAGCAGCTTGGACAGGGGGCTTGGTCAGCCCCAGCATTTT,CASSLDRGLGQPQHF
TRBV27,-,-,TRBJ1-5,TGTGCCAGCAGTTTTAGTGCACAGGGAAATCAGCCCCAGCATTTT,CASSFSAQGNQPQHF
TRBV30,few,-,TRBJ2-2,TGTGCCACCCCCAGTATACAGGGAGGGACCGGGGAGCTGTTTTTT,CATPSIQGGTGELFF
TRBV2,-,TRBD2,TRBJ2-1,TGTGCCAGCAGTGAACTAGCGGATTTCTACAATGAGCAGTTCTTC,CASSELADFYNEQFF
TRBV4-1,few,TRBD1,TRBJ2-7,TGCGCCAGCAGCCAAGAGGACAGGGCAACCCACGAGCAGTACTTC,CASSQEDRATHEQYF
TRBV6-1,-,-,TRBJ2-3,TGTGCCAGCAATCTCGGGGGGCCCCCAGATACGCAGTATTTT,CASNLGGPPDTQYF
TRBV5-1,-,-,TRBJ1-1,TGCGCCAGCAGCTTGGCCGGTACAGGTAGGAACACTGAAGCTTTCTTT,CASSLAGTGRNTEAFF
TRBV9,-,-,TRBJ2-5,TGTGCCAGCAGCGTCGGGACAACTCAAGAGACCCAGTACTTC,CASSVGTTQETQYF
TRBV30,once,-,TRBJ2-3,TGTGCCTGGAGTGTGATAGGGGGAGGCACAGATACGCAGTATTTT,CAWSVIGGGTDTQYF
TRBV2,few,TRBD1,TRBJ1-5,TGTGCCAGCAGCGTAACAGGGGGCGTCAATCAGCCCCAGCATTTT,CASSVTGGVNQPQHF
TRBV5-8,few,-,TRBJ1-2,TGTGCCAGCAGCGCGGGACCCTATGGCTACACCTTC,CASSAGPYGYTF
TRBV29-1,few,TRBD1,TRBJ2-1,TGCAGCGTTGGTAAGGGGGCGAGTGAGCAGTTCTTC,CSVGKGASEQFF
TRBV6-5,-,TRBD2,TRBJ2-7,TGTGCCAGCAGACCCCAGCGGGGGCGATACGAGCAGTACTTC,CASRPQRGRYEQYF
TRBV5-1,-,-,TRBJ1-1,TGCGCCAGCAGCCCGGGGGCGGGGGGCACTGAAGCTTTCTTT,CASSPGAGGTEAFF
TRBV7-3,-,-,TRBJ1-1,TGTGCCAGCAGACAGCTCATGAACACTGAAGCTTTCTTT,CASRQLMNTEAFF
TRBV19,-,-,TRBJ1-4,TGTGCCAGTAGGAACCCAGGGAGGGTGGCGGAAAAACTGTTTTTT,CASRNPGRVAEKLFF
TRBV5-5,-,TRBD1,TRBJ1-2,TGTGCCAGCAGCTTACAGGGGGCGGCTCTTCTTGGCTACACCTTC,CASSLQGAALLGYTF
TRBV15,-,-,TRBJ1-6,TGTGCCACCAGCAGAGCACTGATGAATTCACCCCTCCACTTT,CATSRALMNSPLHF
TRBV7-9,-,-,TRBJ2-5,TGTGCCAGCAGCTCAGGGGTCCAAGAGACCCAGTACTTC,CASSSGVQETQYF
TRBV7-2,-,-,TRBJ1-4,TGTGCCAGCCGGGGACGATCGGGGGGTGAAAAACTGTTTTTT,CASRGRSGGEKLFF
TRBV19,-,-,TRBJ2-5,TGTGCCAGTAGTGCAGGGGCCCAAGAGACCCAGTACTTC,CASSAGAQETQYF
TRBV4-1,-,-,TRBJ1-1,TGCGCCAGCAGCCACCCCCGGGCAGGGGATATGAACACTGAAGCTTTCTTT,CASSHPRAGDMNTEAFF
TRBV4-2,-,-,TRBJ2-7,TGTGCCAGCAGCCAAGATGACAGCTCCTACGAGCAGTACTTC,CASSQDDSSYEQYF
TRBV6-1,-,-,TRBJ1-5,TGTGCCAGCAAGGGAGGGGGTAGCAATCAGCCCCAGCATTTT,CASKGGGSNQPQHF
TRBV18,few,TRBD1,TRBJ1-3,TGTGCCAGCTCACCGGAGGACAGGGTCTACTCTGGAAACACCATATATTTT,CASSPEDRVYSGNTIYF
TRBV6-1,-,TRBD1,TRBJ1-2,TGTGCCAGCAGTGGCCTGGACAGGGGAAACTATGGCTACACCTTC,CASSGLDRGNYGYTF
TRBV19,-,TRBD1,TRBJ2-3,TGTGCCAGTAGTACCTCGACAGGGGGCGCCTTGGATACGCAGTATTTT,CASSTSTGGALDTQYF